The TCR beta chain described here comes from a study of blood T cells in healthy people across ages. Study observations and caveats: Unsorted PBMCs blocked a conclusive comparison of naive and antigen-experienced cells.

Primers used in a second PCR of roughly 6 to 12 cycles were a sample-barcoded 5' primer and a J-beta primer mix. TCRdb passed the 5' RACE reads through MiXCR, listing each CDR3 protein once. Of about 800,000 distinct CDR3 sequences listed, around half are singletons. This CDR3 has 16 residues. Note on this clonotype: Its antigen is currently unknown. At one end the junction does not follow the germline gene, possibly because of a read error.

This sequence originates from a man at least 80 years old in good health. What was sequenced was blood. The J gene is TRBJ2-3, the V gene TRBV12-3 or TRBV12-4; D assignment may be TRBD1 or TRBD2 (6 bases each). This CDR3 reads CASSSPSEGGADAQYF. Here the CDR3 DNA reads TGTGCCAGCAGTTCCCCTAGCGAGGGGGGAGCAGATGCGCAGTATTTT.